This record concerns one T cell receptor (beta chain) sequence. What it binds is unknown. The sample belongs to a study of Graves' ophthalmopathy and Graves' hyperthyroidism. Study-wide background: There was a collection of peripheral blood at initial diagnosis, before any treatment.

Patients were excluded if they had other autoimmune diseases or uncontrolled infections, and likewise if pregnancy or lactation applied. General observations from the study: Most thyroid-expanded clonotypes exceeding 0.001 frequency were also found in blood. The 13-signature model separated ophthalmopathy from stable hyperthyroidism at roughly 88% sensitivity and roughly 80% specificity.

As the template, RNA transcripts were used to amplify TCR beta CDR3 regions. First-round RT-PCR relied on HTBI primers, and a second-round multiplex PCR came next. Using its own MiXCR run on the multiplex PCR reads, TCRdb lists one record per CDR3 protein. The sample shows just over 600,000 distinct CDR3 sequences, about 24% of them seen only once. Germline assignment: CDR1 MNHNS and CDR2 SASEGT. V lost 6 bases and J 5 bases, leaving 14 bases between the germline ends. CDR3 length equals 13 residues. This TCR derives from a woman between 18 and 30 years old with stable Graves' hyperthyroidism. Some clones in this sample may be carry-over from other donors' samples. The chain recombines TRBV6-1 with TRBJ2-7; tentative D call: TRBD1 (5 bases). The sample taken for sequencing was peripheral blood. Here the CDR3 DNA reads TGTGCCAGCAGGGGCAGGGAAGGCCACGAGCAGTACTTC. Translation gives CASRGREGHEQYF.